This TCR beta chain was obtained from a study of somatic mutations in cytotoxic T cells in rheumatoid arthritis. With respect to this clone: What it binds is unknown.

The junction had 2 bases not matched to a gene; V was cut back by 2 bases and J by 1 base. This CDR3 is built from 14 residues. Germline V lookup: CDR1 GTSNPN, CDR2 SVGIG (reference sequence). The method was immunoSEQ multiplex PCR; TCRdb's version includes in-frame clones alone and lacks a portion of them. Of 8,500 to 11,000 clones in the sample, 81% are singletons; the top ten hold 15% to 20%. Healthy control subjects consisted of blood donors (median age approximately 58 years, range about 20-70; approximately 53% female). Broader study findings: Clonality of CD8+ cells rose with age in rheumatoid arthritis patients but not healthy controls. Statistical analysis of the slight TRBV07 underrepresentation in rheumatoid arthritis patients did not adjust for multiple comparisons. Neither rheumatoid arthritis patients nor age-matched healthy controls had significantly different CD8+ T-cell clonality from the other group.

The sequenced sample was CD8+ T cells sorted from blood. This receptor was identified in a woman in her fifties or sixties in good health. The gene calls are TRBV30 and TRBJ2-3, with 8 positions matching TRBD1. The CDR3 is CAWSRGQGTDTQYF. CDR3 nucleotide sequence: TGTGCCTGGAGTAGGGGACAGGGCACAGATACGCAGTATTTT.